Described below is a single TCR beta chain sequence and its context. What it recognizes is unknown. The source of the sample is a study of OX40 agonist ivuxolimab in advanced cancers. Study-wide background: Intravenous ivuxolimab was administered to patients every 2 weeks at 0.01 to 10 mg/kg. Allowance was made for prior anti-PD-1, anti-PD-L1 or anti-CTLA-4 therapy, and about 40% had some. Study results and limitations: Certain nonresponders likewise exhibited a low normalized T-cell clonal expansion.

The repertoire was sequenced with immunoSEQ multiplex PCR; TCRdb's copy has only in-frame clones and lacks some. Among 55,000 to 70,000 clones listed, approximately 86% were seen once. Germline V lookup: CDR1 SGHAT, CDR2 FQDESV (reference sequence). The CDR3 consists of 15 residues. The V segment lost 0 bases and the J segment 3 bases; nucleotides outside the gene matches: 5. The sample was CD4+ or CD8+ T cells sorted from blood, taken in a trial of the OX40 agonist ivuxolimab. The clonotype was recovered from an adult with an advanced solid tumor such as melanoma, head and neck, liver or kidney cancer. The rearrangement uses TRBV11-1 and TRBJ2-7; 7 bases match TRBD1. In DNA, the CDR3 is TGTGCCAGCAGCTTAGCGGGGACAGACCTCTACGAGCAGTACTTC. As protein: CASSLAGTDLYEQYF.